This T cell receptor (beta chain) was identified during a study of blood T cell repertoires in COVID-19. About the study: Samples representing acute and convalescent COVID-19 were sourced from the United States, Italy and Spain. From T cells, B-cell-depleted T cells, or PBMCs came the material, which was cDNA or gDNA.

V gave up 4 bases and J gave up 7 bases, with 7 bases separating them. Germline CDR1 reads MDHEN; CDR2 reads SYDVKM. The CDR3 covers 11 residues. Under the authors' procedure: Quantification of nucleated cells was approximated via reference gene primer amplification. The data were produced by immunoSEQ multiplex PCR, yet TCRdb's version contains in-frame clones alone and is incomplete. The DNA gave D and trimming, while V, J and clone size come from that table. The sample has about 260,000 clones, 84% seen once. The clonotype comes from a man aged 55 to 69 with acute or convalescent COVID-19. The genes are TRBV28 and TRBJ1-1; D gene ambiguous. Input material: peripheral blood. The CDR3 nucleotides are TGTGCCAGCAGTTACTCCCGTGAAGCTTTCTTT. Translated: CASSYSREAFF.